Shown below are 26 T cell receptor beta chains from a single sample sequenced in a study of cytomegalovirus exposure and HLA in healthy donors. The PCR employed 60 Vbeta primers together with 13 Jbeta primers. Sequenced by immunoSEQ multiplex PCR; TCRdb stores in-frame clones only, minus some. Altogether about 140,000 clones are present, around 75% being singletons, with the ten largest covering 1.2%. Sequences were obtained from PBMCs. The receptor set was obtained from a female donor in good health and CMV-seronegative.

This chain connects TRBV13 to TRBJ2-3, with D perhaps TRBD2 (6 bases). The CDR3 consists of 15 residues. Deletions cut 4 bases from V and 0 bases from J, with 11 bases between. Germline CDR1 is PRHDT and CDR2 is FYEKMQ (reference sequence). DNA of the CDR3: TGTGCCAGCAGCTCGGGACTGTTAAGCACAGATACGCAGTATTTT. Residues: CASSSGLLSTDTQYF.

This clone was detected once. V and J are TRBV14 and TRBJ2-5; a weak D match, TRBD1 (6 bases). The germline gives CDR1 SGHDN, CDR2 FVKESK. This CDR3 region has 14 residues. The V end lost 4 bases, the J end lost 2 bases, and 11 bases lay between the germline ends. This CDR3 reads CASSLGQFQETQYF. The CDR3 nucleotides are TGTGCCAGCAGCCTTGGACAGTTTCAAGAGACCCAGTACTTC.

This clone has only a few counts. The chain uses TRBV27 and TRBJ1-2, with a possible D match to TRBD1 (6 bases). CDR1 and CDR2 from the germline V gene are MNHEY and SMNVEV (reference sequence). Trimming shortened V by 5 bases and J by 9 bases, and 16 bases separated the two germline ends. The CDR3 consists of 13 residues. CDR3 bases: TGTGCCAGCAGTCCCAATGCGGGGGGCAGCTACACCTTC. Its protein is CASSPNAGGSYTF.

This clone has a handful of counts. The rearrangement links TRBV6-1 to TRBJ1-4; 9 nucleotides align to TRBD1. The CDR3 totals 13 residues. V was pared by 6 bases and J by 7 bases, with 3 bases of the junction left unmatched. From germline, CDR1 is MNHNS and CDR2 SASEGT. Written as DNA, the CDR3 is TGTGCCAGCAGCGAGACAGGGGGTGAAAAACTGTTTTTT. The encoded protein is CASSETGGEKLFF.

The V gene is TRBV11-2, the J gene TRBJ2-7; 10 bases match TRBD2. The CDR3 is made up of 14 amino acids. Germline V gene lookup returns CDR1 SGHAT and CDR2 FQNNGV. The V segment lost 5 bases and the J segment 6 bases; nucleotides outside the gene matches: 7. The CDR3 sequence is CASSVAGGFSEQYF. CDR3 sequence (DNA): TGTGCCAGCAGCGTAGCGGGAGGTTTCAGCGAGCAGTACTTC.

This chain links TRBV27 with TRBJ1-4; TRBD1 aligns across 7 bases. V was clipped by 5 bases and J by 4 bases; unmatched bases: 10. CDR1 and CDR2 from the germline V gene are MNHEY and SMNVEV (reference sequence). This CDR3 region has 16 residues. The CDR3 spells CASSPPPGTVNEKLFF. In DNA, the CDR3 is TGTGCCAGCAGTCCGCCCCCCGGGACAGTTAATGAAAAACTGTTTTTT.

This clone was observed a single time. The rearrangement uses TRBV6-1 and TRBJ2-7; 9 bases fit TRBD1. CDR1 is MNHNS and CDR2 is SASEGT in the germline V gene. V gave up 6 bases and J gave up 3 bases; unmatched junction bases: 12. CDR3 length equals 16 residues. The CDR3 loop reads CASRESTGGLFYEQYF. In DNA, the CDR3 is TGTGCCAGCAGGGAAAGTACAGGGGGCCTATTCTACGAGCAGTACTTC.

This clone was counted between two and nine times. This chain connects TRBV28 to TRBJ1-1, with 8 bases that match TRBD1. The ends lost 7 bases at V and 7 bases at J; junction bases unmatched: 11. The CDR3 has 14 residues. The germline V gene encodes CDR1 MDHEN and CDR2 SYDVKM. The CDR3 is CASTSPRGRVEAFF. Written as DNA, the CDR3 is TGTGCCAGCACCTCTCCCAGGGGGCGGGTTGAAGCTTTCTTT.

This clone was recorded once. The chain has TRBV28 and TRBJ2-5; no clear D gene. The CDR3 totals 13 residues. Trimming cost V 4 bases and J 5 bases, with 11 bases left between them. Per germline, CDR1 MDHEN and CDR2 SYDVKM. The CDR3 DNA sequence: TGTGCCAGCAGTTGGGCTGAGATGGAGACCCAGTACTTC. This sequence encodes CASSWAEMETQYF.

The CDR3 DNA sequence: TGTGCCAGCAGCTTAGGATGGACAGGCCACTATGGCTACACCTTC. Its translation: CASSLGWTGHYGYTF. The gene calls are TRBV7-9 and TRBJ1-2; 7 positions match TRBD1. This CDR3 has 15 residues. The junction had 5 bases not matched to a gene; V was cut back by 1 base and J by 3 bases. Germline V gene data show CDR1 as SEHNR and CDR2 as FQNEAQ (reference sequence).

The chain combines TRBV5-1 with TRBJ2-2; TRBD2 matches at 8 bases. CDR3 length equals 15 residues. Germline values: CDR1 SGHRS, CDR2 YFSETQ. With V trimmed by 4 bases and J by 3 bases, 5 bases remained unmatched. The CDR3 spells CASSPSGRDTGELFF. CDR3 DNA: TGCGCCAGCAGCCCCAGCGGGAGAGACACCGGGGAGCTGTTTTTT.

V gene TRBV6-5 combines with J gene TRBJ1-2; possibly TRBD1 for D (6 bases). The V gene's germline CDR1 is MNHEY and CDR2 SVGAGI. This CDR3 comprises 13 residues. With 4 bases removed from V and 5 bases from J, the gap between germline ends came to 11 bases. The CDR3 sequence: CASSSLQGYGYTF. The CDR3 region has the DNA TGTGCCAGCAGTTCATTACAGGGATATGGCTACACCTTC.

The CDR3 region has the DNA TGTGCCAGCAGTTTCCCGGGGAGCCCTAACACCGGGGAGCTGTTTTTT. This encodes CASSFPGSPNTGELFF. The chain joins TRBV28 to TRBJ2-2, with D possibly TRBD2 on 5 matching bases. The CDR3 runs to 16 residues. Germline V CDR1 and CDR2: MDHEN, SYDVKM. V was shortened by 3 bases and J by 2 bases, with 13 bases between the two germline ends.

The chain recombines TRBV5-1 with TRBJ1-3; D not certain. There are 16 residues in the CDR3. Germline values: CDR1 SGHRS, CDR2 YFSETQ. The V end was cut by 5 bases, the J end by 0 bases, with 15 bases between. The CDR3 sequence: CASSRGLRDSGNTIYF. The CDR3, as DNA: TGCGCCAGCAGTCGAGGGCTCCGGGACTCTGGAAACACCATATATTTT.

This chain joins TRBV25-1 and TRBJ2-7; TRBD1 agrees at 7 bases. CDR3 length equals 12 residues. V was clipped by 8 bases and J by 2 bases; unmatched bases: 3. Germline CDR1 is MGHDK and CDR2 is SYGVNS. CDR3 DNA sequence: TGTGCCAGCCAGGGGGATACCTACGAGCAGTACTTC. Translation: CASQGDTYEQYF.

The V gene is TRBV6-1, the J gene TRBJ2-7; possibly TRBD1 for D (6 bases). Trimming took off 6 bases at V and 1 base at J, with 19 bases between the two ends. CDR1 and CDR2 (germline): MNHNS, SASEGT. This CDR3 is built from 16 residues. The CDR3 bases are TGTGCCAGCAGGGAAACAGGGACACTGTTTTCCTACGAGCAGTACTTC. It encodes CASRETGTLFSYEQYF.

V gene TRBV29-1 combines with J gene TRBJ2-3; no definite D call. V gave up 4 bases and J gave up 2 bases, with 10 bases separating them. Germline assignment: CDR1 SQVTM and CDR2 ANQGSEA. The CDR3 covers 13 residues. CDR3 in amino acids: CSVVRQATDTQYF. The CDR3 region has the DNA TGCAGCGTTGTACGTCAGGCCACAGATACGCAGTATTTT.

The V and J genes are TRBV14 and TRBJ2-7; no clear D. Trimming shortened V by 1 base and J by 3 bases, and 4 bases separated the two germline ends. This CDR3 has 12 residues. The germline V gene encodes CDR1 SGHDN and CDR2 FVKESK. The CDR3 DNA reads TGTGCCAGCAGCCAAGCTCGCTACGAGCAGTACTTC. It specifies CASSQARYEQYF.

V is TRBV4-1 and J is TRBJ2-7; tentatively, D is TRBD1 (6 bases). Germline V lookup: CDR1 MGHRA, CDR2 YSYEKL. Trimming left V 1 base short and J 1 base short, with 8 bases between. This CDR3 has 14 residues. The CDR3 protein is CASSQADSSYEQYF. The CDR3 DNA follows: TGCGCCAGCAGCCAAGCGGACAGTTCCTACGAGCAGTACTTC.

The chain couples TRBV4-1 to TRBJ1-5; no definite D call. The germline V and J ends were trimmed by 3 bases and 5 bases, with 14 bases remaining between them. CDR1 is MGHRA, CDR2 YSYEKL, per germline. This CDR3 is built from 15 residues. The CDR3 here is CASSHRQLGDQPQHF. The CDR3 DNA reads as TGCGCCAGCAGCCACCGCCAACTCGGGGATCAGCCCCAGCATTTT.

CDR3 loop: CASSDGTSGNNEQFF. CDR3 DNA: TGTGCCAGCAGTGACGGGACTAGCGGGAACAATGAGCAGTTCTTC. The chain joins TRBV6-4 to TRBJ2-1, with 13 bases identical to TRBD2. V trimming: 2 bases; J trimming: 5 bases; junction bases outside the gene matches: 0. Germline V gene sequence: CDR1 MRHNA, CDR2 SNTAGT. This CDR3 is 15 amino acids long.

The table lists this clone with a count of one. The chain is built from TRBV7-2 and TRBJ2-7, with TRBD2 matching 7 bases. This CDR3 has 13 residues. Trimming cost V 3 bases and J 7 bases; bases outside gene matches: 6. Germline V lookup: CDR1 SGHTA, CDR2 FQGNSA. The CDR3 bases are TGTGCCAGCAGCTTGCGGCGGGAGAATGAGCAGTACTTC. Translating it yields CASSLRRENEQYF.

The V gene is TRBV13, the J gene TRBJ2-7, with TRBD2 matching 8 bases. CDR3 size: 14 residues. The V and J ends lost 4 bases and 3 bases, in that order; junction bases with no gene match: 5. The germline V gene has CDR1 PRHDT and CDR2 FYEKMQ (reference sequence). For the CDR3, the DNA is TGTGCCAGCAGCTCGCCGGGACTAGGCTACGAGCAGTACTTC. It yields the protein CASSSPGLGYEQYF. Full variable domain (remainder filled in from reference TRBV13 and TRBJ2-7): AAGVIQSPRHLIKEKRETATLKCYPIPRHDTVYWYQQGPGQDPQFLISFYEKMQSDKGSIPDRFSAQQFSDYHSELNMSSLELGDSALYFCASSSPGLGYEQYFGPGTRLTVT.

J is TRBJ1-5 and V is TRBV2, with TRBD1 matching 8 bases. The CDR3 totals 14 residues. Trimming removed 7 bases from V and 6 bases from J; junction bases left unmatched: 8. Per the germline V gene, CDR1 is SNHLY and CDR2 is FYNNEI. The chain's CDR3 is CASNQQGVAQPQHF. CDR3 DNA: TGTGCCAGCAACCAACAGGGGGTGGCTCAGCCCCAGCATTTT.

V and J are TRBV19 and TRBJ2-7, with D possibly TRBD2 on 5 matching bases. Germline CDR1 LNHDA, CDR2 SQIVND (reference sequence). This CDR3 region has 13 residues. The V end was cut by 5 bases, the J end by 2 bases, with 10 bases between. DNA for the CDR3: TGTGCCAGTAGTTCCGGGATTGCCTACGAGCAGTACTTC. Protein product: CASSSGIAYEQYF.

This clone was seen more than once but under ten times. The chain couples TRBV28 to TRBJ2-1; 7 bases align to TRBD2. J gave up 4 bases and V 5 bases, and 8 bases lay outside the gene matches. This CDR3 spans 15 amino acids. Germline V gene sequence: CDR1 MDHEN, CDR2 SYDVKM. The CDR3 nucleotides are TGTGCCAGCAGTGGGGGGGAGGCCGCTTACAATGAGCAGTTCTTC. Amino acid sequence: CASSGGEAAYNEQFF.